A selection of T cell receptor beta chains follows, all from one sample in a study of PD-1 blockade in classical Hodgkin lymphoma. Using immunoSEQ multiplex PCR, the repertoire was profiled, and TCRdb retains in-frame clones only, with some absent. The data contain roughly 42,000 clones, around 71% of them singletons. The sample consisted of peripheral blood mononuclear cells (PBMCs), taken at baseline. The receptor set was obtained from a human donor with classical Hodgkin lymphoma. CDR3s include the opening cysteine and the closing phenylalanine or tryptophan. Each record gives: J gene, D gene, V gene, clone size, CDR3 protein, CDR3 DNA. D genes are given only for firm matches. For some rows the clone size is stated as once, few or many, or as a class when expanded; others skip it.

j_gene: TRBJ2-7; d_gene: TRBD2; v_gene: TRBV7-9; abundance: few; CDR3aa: CASSLNGGAKYF; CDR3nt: TGTGCCAGCAGCTTAAACGGGGGGGCTAAGTACTTC
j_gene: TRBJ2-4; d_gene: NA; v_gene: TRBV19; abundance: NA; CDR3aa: CASPRGGLLGKNIQYF; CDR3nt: TGTGCCAGTCCCAGGGGGGGGCTTTTAGGCAAAAACATTCAGTACTTC
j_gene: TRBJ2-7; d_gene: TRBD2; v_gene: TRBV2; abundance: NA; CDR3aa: CASSEVLAGTSYEQYF; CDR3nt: TGTGCCAGCAGTGAGGTACTAGCGGGGACGTCATACGAGCAGTACTTC
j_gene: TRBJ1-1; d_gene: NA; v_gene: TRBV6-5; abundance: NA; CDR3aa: CASSYSILGVNTEAFF; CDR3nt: TGTGCCAGCAGTTACTCGATCTTGGGGGTTAACACTGAAGCTTTCTTT
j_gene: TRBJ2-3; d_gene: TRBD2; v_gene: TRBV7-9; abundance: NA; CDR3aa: CASSPPLAGTDTQYF; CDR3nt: TGTGCCAGCAGCCCCCCACTAGCGGGAACAGATACGCAGTATTTT
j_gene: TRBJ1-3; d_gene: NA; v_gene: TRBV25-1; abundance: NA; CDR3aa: CASSGDTMPGNTIYF; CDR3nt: TGTGCCAGCAGTGGGGACACCATGCCTGGAAACACCATATATTTT
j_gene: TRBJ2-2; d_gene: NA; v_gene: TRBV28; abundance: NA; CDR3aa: CASSFLTGDTGELFF; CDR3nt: TGTGCCAGCAGTTTTTTAACCGGGGACACCGGGGAGCTGTTTTTT
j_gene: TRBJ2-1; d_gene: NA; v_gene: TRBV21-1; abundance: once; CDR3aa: CASRESPEQFF; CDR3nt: TGTGCCAGCAGGGAGAGTCCTGAGCAGTTCTTC
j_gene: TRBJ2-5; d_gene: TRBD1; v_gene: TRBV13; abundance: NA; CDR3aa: CASSLDREETQYF; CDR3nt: TGTGCCAGCAGCCTGGACAGGGAGGAGACCCAGTACTTC
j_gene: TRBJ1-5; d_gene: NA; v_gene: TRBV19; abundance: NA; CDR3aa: CATREGGVRYQPQHF; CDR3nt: TGTGCCACCCGAGAGGGAGGGGTCAGATATCAGCCCCAGCATTTT
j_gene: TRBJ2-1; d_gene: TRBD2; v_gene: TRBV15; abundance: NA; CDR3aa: CATSRVAGGPNEQFF; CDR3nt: TGTGCCACCAGCAGAGTAGCGGGAGGGCCCAATGAGCAGTTCTTC
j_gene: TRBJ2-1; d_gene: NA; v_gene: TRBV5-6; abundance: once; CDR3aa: CASSWLYNEQFF; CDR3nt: TGTGCCAGCAGCTGGCTCTACAATGAGCAGTTCTTC
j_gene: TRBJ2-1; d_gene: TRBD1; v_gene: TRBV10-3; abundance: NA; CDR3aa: CAIGTGFANEQFF; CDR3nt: TGTGCCATAGGGACAGGGTTCGCCAATGAGCAGTTCTTC
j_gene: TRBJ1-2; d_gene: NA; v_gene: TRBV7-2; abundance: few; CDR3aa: CASSLVGGRGATNYGYTF; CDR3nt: TGTGCCAGCAGCTTAGTCGGCGGTAGGGGGGCCACTAACTATGGCTACACCTTC
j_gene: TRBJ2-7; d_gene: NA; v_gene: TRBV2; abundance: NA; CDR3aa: CASSERGGFAYEQYF; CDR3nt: TGTGCCAGCTCCGAAAGAGGGGGTTTCGCCTACGAGCAGTACTTC
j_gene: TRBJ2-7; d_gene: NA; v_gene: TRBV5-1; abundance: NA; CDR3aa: CASSRGDYEQYF; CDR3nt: TGCGCCAGCAGTAGGGGCGACTACGAGCAGTACTTC
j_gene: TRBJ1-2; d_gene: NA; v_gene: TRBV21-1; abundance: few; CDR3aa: CASSKGEGAGGCYTF; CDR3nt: TGTGCCAGCAGCAAAGGCGAGGGGGCAGGGGGCTGCTACACCTTC
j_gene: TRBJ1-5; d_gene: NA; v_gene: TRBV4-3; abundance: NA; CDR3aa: CASSQDSRGNQPQHF; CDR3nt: TGCGCCAGCAGCCAAGATAGCAGGGGCAATCAGCCCCAGCATTTT
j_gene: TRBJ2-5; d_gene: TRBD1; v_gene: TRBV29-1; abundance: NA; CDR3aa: CSVGQGQETQYF; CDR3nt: TGCAGCGTGGGACAGGGCCAAGAGACCCAGTACTTC
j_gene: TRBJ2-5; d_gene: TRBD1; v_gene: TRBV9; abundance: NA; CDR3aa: CASSVAPGTGGLETQYF; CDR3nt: TGTGCCAGCAGCGTAGCACCAGGGACAGGGGGCTTGGAGACCCAGTACTTC
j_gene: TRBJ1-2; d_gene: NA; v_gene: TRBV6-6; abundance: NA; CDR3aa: CASSLTDYYGYTF; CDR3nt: TGTGCCAGCAGTCTTACAGATTACTATGGCTACACCTTC
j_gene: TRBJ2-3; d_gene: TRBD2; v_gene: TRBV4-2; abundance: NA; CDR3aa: CASSQTPGTSGRGSDTQYF; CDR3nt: TGTGCCAGCAGCCAAACCCCCGGGACTAGCGGGAGAGGGTCAGATACGCAGTATTTT
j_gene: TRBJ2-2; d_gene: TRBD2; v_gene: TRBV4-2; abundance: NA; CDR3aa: CASSQGQASGSLDTGELFF; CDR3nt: TGTGCCAGCAGCCAAGGTCAGGCTAGCGGGAGTCTGGACACCGGGGAGCTGTTTTTT
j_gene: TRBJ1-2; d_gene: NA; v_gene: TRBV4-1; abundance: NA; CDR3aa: CASSPPGAYGYTF; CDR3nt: TGCGCCAGCAGCCCCCCGGGGGCCTATGGCTACACCTTC
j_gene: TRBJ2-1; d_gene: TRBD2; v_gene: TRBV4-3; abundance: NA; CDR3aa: CASSRTASGGEREQFF; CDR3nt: TGCGCCAGCAGTCGCACCGCTAGCGGGGGGGAAAGGGAGCAGTTCTTC
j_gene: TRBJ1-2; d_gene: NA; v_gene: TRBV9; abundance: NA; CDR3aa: CASGFHNNYGYTF; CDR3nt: TGTGCCAGCGGTTTTCATAATAACTATGGCTACACCTTC
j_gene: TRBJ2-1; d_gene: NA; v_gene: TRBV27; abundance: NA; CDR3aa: CASSSTVGNEQFF; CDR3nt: TGTGCCAGCAGTTCTACCGTTGGCAATGAGCAGTTCTTC
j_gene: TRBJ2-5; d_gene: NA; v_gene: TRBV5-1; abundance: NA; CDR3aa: CASSLAGEGWETQYF; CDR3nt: TGCGCCAGCAGCTTGGCGGGAGAGGGTTGGGAGACCCAGTACTTC
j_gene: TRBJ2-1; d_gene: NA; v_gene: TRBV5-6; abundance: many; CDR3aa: CASSGTEGASYNEQFF; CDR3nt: TGTGCCAGCAGCGGGACGGAGGGGGCTTCCTACAATGAGCAGTTCTTC
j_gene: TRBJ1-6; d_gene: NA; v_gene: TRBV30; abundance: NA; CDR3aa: CAWSSGLYNSPLHF; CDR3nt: TGTGCCTGGAGTTCGGGCCTCTATAATTCACCCCTCCACTTT
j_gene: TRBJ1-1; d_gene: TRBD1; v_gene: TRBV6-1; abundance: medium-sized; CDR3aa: CASRAGGRTEAFF; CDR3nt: TGTGCCAGCAGGGCAGGGGGTAGGACTGAAGCTTTCTTT
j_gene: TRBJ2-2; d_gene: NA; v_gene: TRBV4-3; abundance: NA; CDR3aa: CASSQALEQGPGGELFF; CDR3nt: TGCGCCAGCAGCCAAGCCCTTGAGCAGGGGCCGGGCGGGGAGCTGTTTTTT
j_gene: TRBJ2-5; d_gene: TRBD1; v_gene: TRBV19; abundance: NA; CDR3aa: CASCPAGGSRETQYF; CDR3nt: TGTGCCAGTTGCCCGGCAGGGGGCTCAAGAGAGACCCAGTACTTC
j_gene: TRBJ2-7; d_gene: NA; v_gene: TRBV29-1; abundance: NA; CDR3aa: CSVEDARGEQYF; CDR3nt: TGCAGCGTTGAAGATGCGAGAGGGGAGCAGTACTTC
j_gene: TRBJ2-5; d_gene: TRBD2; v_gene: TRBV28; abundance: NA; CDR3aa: CASSLGTSGEETQYF; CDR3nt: TGTGCCAGCAGTTTAGGGACTAGCGGGGAAGAGACCCAGTACTTC
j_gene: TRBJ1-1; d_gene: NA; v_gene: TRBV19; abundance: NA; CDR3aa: CASSIGQMNTEAFF; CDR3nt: TGTGCCAGTAGTATAGGACAGATGAACACTGAAGCTTTCTTT
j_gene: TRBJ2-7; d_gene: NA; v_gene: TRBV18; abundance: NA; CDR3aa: CASSPLLLSERGYEQYF; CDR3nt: TGTGCCAGCTCACCGCTCCTCCTGTCCGAGAGGGGTTACGAGCAGTACTTC
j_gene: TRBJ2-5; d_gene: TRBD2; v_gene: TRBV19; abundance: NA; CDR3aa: CASSVKAGVGTQYF; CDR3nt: TGTGCCAGTAGTGTAAAAGCGGGGGTTGGGACCCAGTACTTC
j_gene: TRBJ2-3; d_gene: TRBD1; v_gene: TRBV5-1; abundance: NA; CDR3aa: CASSFGQGVSDTQYF; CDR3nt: TGCGCCAGCAGCTTCGGCCAGGGGGTATCAGATACGCAGTATTTT
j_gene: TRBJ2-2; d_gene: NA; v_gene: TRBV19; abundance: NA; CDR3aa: CASEPRNTGELFF; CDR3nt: TGTGCCAGTGAGCCCAGGAACACCGGGGAGCTGTTTTTT
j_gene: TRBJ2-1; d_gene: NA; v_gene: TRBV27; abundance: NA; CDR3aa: CASSLASEQFF; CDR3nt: TGTGCCAGCAGTCTAGCAAGTGAGCAGTTCTTC
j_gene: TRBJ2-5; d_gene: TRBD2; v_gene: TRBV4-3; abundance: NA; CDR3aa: CASSQGWGGGSQETQYF; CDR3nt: TGCGCCAGCAGCCAAGGGTGGGGGGGTGGATCCCAAGAGACCCAGTACTTC
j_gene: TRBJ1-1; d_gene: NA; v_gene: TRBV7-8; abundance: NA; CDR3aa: CASSSGVTEAFF; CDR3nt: TGTGCCAGCAGCTCTGGCGTAACTGAAGCTTTCTTT
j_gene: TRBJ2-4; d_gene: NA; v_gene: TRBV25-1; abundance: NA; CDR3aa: CASRAGMDIQYF; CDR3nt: TGTGCCAGCAGGGCGGGGATGGACATTCAGTACTTC
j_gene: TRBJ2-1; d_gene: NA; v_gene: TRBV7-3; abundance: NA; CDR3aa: CASSPKGNEQFF; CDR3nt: TGTGCCAGCAGCCCAAAGGGCAATGAGCAGTTCTTC
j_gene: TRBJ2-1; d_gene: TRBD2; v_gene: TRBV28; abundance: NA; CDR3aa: CASSPLAGVGNEQFF; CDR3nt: TGTGCCAGCAGCCCTCTAGCGGGAGTCGGCAATGAGCAGTTCTTC
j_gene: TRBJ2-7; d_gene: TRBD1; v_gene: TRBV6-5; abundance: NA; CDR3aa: CASSFDRDYEQYF; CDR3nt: TGTGCCAGCAGTTTCGACAGGGACTACGAGCAGTACTTC
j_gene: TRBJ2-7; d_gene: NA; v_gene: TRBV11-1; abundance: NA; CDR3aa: CASSLSAGSSYEQYF; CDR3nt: TGTGCCAGCAGCTTATCGGCGGGTAGCTCCTACGAGCAGTACTTC